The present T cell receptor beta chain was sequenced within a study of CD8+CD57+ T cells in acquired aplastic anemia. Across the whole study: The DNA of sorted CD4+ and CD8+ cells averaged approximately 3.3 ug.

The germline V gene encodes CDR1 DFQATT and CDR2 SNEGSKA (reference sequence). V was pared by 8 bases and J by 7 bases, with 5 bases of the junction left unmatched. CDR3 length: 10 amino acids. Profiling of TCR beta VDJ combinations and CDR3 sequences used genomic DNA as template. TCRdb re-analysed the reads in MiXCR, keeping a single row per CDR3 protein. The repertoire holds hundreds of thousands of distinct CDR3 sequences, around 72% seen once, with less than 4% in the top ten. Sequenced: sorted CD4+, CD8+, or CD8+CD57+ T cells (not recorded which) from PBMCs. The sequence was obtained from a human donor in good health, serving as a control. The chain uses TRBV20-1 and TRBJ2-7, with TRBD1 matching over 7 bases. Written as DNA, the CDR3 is TGCAGTAGACAGGGCAGGGAGCAGTACTTC. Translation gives CSRQGREQYF.